This passage covers 23 T cell receptor beta chains from one sample sequenced in a study of cytomegalovirus exposure and HLA in healthy donors. Primers: 60 Vbeta forward and 13 Jbeta reverse. Clones were read by immunoSEQ multiplex PCR, and TCRdb kept only the in-frame ones, dropping some. The sample includes approximately 160,000 clones, around four fifths of them seen just once. Sequencing used PBMCs. The receptor set was obtained from a young woman in good health and CMV-seronegative.

As for this clone: Relative to the germline gene, one junction end is altered; a read error may explain this. The J gene is TRBJ1-2, the V gene TRBV2; TRBD1 agrees at 9 bases. The CDR3 loop spans 16 amino acids. The germline V gene encodes CDR1 SNHLY and CDR2 FYNNEI. CDR3 nucleotide sequence: TGTGCCAGCAGTGCTAGGACAGGGGCCCGCTCCGTCGCAAGGTTCTTC. This gives the protein CASSARTGARSVARFF.

The chain combines TRBV5-5 with TRBJ2-7, with TRBD2 matching over 11 bases. V gave up 4 bases and J gave up 2 bases; unmatched junction bases: 2. This CDR3 has 14 amino acids. CDR1 SGHKS and CDR2 YYEKEE come from the germline V gene (reference sequence). Here the CDR3 reads CASSTTSGAYEQYF. The CDR3, as DNA: TGTGCCAGCAGCACGACTAGCGGGGCCTACGAGCAGTACTTC.

The chain links TRBV4-1 to TRBJ1-3, with 8 positions matching TRBD1. The CDR3 runs 15 residues. Germline V gene data show CDR1 as MGHRA and CDR2 as YSYEKL. V dropped 4 bases and J dropped 5; count of bases not matched to a gene: 7. The CDR3 nucleotides are TGCGCCAGCAGCCCCCTGACAGGGGACAGAAACACCATATATTTT. Translation gives CASSPLTGDRNTIYF.

J is TRBJ2-7 and V is TRBV4-2, with TRBD2 matching over 12 bases. J lost 1 base, V lost 0 bases, and 7 bases had no gene match. CDR1 and CDR2 from the germline V gene are LGHNA and YNFKEQ. This CDR3 region has 18 residues. As DNA, the CDR3 is TGTGCCAGCAGCCAAGAAAGAACTAGCGGGGGGCGATCCTACGAGCAGTACTTC. Translation: CASSQERTSGGRSYEQYF.

Here the CDR3 reads CASRAALVETQYF. The CDR3 bases are TGTGCCAGCAGAGCCGCGCTTGTTGAGACCCAGTACTTC. The V gene is TRBV2, the J gene TRBJ2-5; D remains ambiguous. This CDR3 has 13 amino acids. The V gene's germline CDR1 is SNHLY and CDR2 FYNNEI. V lost 6 bases, J lost 5 bases, and 13 bases lay in between.

V and J are TRBV4-1 and TRBJ2-2; a weak D match, TRBD2 (5 bases). The V end was cut by 2 bases, the J end by 6 bases, with 13 bases between. CDR3 size: 15 residues. Germline V gene sequence: CDR1 MGHRA, CDR2 YSYEKL. The DNA for the CDR3 is TGCGCCAGCAGCCAAACATCGGGGTACGCCGGGGAGCTGTTTTTT. Its translation: CASSQTSGYAGELFF.

The genes are TRBV4-1 and TRBJ1-2, with D uncertain. The CDR3 totals 13 residues. V was shortened by 4 bases and J by 11 bases, with 17 bases between the two germline ends. Germline values: CDR1 MGHRA, CDR2 YSYEKL. The CDR3: CASSPQEGPLYTF. Written as DNA, the CDR3 is TGCGCCAGCAGCCCGCAGGAGGGCCCGTTATACACCTTC.

This chain joins TRBV7-3 and TRBJ2-5, with 8 bases lining up with TRBD2. The CDR3 totals 13 residues. Trimming removed 5 bases from V and 4 bases from J; junction bases left unmatched: 3. CDR1 and CDR2 from the germline V gene are SGHTA and FQGTGA. The CDR3: CASSRGGPETQYF. The DNA of the CDR3 is TGTGCCAGCAGCCGGGGGGGGCCAGAGACCCAGTACTTC.

As concerns this clone: Other nucleotide sequences from this sample produce the same CDR3. This chain uses TRBV29-1 with TRBJ2-3; no clear D gene. This CDR3 has 13 residues. Trimming stripped 1 base from V and 3 bases from J, with 8 bases between. Germline V gene sequence: CDR1 SQVTM, CDR2 ANQGSEA. The CDR3 coding sequence is TGCAGCGTTGAAGGGCAGGCGACAGATACGCAGTATTTT. Protein: CSVEGQATDTQYF.

The chain carries TRBV28 and TRBJ2-6; perhaps TRBD1 as D (6 bases). Trimming removed 3 bases from V and 14 bases from J, with 8 bases in between. This CDR3 is built from 11 residues. CDR1 MDHEN and CDR2 SYDVKM come from the germline V gene. CDR3 in amino acids: CASSFGDILTF. The CDR3 DNA is TGTGCCAGCAGTTTTGGGGACATCCTGACTTTC.

The chain links TRBV4-1 to TRBJ1-4; D remains ambiguous. Germline V gene lookup returns CDR1 MGHRA and CDR2 YSYEKL. The CDR3 runs to 16 residues. V was pared by 1 base and J by 7 bases, with 16 bases between. The CDR3 reads CASSQAFVTGSEKLFF. For the CDR3, the DNA is TGCGCCAGCAGCCAAGCCTTTGTGACTGGTAGTGAAAAACTGTTTTTT.

The chain joins TRBV5-4 to TRBJ2-1, with D maybe TRBD2 (5 bases). Germline V gene data show CDR1 as SGHNT and CDR2 as YYREEE (reference sequence). V was clipped by 0 bases and J by 3 bases, with 10 bases between them. The CDR3 totals 15 residues. The CDR3 is CASSLDVGGYNEQFF. In DNA, the CDR3 is TGTGCCAGCAGCTTGGACGTCGGAGGCTACAATGAGCAGTTCTTC.

The chain recombines TRBV7-9 with TRBJ2-2, with 10 nucleotides matching TRBD1. The CDR3 consists of 15 residues. Germline V lookup: CDR1 SEHNR, CDR2 FQNEAQ (reference sequence). Unmatched junction bases numbered 8, after V lost 5 bases and J lost 8 bases. CDR3 nucleotides: TGTGCCAGCAGCACCGGGACAGGGGACTTAGGGGAGCTGTTTTTT. Translation gives CASSTGTGDLGELFF.

This chain joins TRBV6-1 and TRBJ2-7, with TRBD2 matching 9 bases. Trimming at V came to 2 bases and at J to 2 bases, leaving 16 bases not matched to a gene. The CDR3 covers 19 residues. Germline values: CDR1 MNHNS, CDR2 SASEGT. This CDR3 reads CASSESKLAGGPITYEQYF. The CDR3 DNA follows: TGTGCCAGCAGTGAATCGAAACTGGCGGGAGGGCCGATTACCTACGAGCAGTACTTC.

The V and J genes are TRBV5-1 and TRBJ2-7; the D gene is possibly TRBD1 (7 bases). Trimming took 0 bases from V and 6 from J, leaving 13 bases between them. From germline, CDR1 is SGHRS and CDR2 YFSETQ. This CDR3 has 14 residues. Here the CDR3 DNA reads TGCGCCAGCAGCTTGGGCGGCCAGGGGGGCGAGCAGTACTTC. Amino acid sequence: CASSLGGQGGEQYF.

The V call is TRBV19, the J call TRBJ1-6; D ambiguous. Germline V gene lookup returns CDR1 LNHDA and CDR2 SQIVND (reference sequence). V dropped 5 bases and J dropped 6 bases, with 8 bases sitting between them. The CDR3 extends over 13 amino acids. The CDR3 loop reads CASSAGINSPLHF. CDR3 sequence (DNA): TGTGCCAGTAGTGCCGGGATTAATTCACCCCTCCACTTT.

The chain couples TRBV9 to TRBJ1-2; D uncertain. With 6 bases removed from V and 8 bases from J, the gap between germline ends came to 20 bases. This CDR3 region has 14 residues. Germline V gene sequence: CDR1 SGDLS, CDR2 YYNGEE. CDR3 sequence (DNA): TGTGCCAGCACCCTCCAAGGCAACGGCGGCGGCTACACCTTC. It is translated as CASTLQGNGGGYTF.

This chain joins TRBV11-2 and TRBJ1-2, with D maybe TRBD1 (6 bases). Germline-derived CDR1 and CDR2 are SGHAT and FQNNGV. V lost 4 bases and J lost 4, with 13 bases in between. The CDR3 has 14 residues. The CDR3 DNA sequence: TGTGCCAGCAGCTGGGGGTCGGACAGCTATGGCTACACCTTC. Protein sequence: CASSWGSDSYGYTF. The full variable domain, in which reference TRBV11-2 and TRBJ1-2 provide the parts outside the CDR3, is EAGVAQSPRYKIIEKRQSVAFWCNPISGHATLYWYQQILGQGPKLLIQFQNNGVVDDSQLPKDRFSAERLKGVDSTLKIQPAKLEDSAVYLCASSWGSDSYGYTFGSGTRLTVV.

The chain combines TRBV5-5 with TRBJ2-1; 7 bases line up with TRBD1. CDR1 and CDR2 (germline): SGHKS, YYEKEE (reference sequence). CDR3 size: 17 residues. J gave up 3 bases and V 4 bases, and 13 bases lay outside the gene matches. CDR3 amino acids: CASSVRSRDRNYNEQFF. As DNA, the CDR3 is TGTGCCAGCAGCGTTCGTTCCCGGGACAGAAACTACAATGAGCAGTTCTTC.

V gene TRBV9 combines with J gene TRBJ2-7; 11 bases map to TRBD1. CDR1 is SGDLS, CDR2 YYNGEE, per germline. Trimming cost V 4 bases and J 2 bases; bases outside gene matches: 5. CDR3 size: 15 residues. As DNA, the CDR3 is TGTGCCAGCAGCTTCGAGGGACAGGGGGCCTACGAGCAGTACTTC. As protein: CASSFEGQGAYEQYF.

The chain carries TRBV11-3 and TRBJ1-2; weak D call: TRBD1 (5 bases). Trimming removed 2 bases at V and 0 bases at J, with 13 bases between. From germline, CDR1 is SGHNT and CDR2 YENEEA. The CDR3 is 16 amino acids. Written as DNA, the CDR3 is TGTGCCAGCAGCTTAAACGGACAAGCGTCTAACTATGGCTACACCTTC. This translates into CASSLNGQASNYGYTF. Full variable domain (missing parts from reference TRBV11-3 and TRBJ1-2): EAGVVQSPRYKIIEKKQPVAFWCNPISGHNTLYWYLQNLGQGPELLIRYENEEAVDDSQLPKDRFSAERLKGVDSTLKIQPAELGDSAVYLCASSLNGQASNYGYTFGSGTRLTVV.

The chain joins TRBV7-9 to TRBJ1-5, with 7 bases lining up with TRBD1. CDR1 is SEHNR, CDR2 FQNEAQ, per germline (reference sequence). The CDR3 runs to 17 residues. Trimming took 0 bases from V and 4 from J; bases not matched to a gene: 9. CDR3 region: CASSLAYGRGLNQPQHF. CDR3 DNA: TGTGCCAGCAGCTTAGCGTATGGTAGGGGGCTTAATCAGCCCCAGCATTTT.

The rearrangement links TRBV6-5 to TRBJ1-1, with D perhaps matching TRBD1 (5 bases). The germline V and J ends were trimmed by 5 bases and 0 bases, with 7 bases remaining between them. The CDR3 runs to 13 residues. The germline CDR1 and CDR2 sequences are MNHEY and SVGAGI. The CDR3 loop reads CASSVQVNTEAFF. The CDR3 coding sequence is TGTGCCAGCAGTGTACAGGTGAACACTGAAGCTTTCTTT.